This entry lists 11 T cell receptor beta chains sequenced from one sample in a study of shared clonotypes between healthy human individuals. Some clones are missing from TCRdb's copy, which holds only in-frame ones; the method was immunoSEQ multiplex PCR. Of more than 2,000,000 clones in the sample, approximately 93% are singletons; the top ten hold about 0.39%. Specimen: naive CD4+ T cells from PBMCs. Subset denoted: CD45RA+ positively selected. Receptors were obtained from a man aged 18 to 30 in good health. Some clones in this sample may be carry-over from other donors' samples.

The chain employs TRBV28 and TRBJ2-7; 7 nucleotides line up with TRBD2. CDR3 length: 16 residues. The V and J ends lost 2 bases and 2 bases, in that order; junction bases with no gene match: 9. CDR1 is MDHEN, CDR2 SYDVKM, per germline. CDR3 DNA sequence: TGTGCCAGCAGTTTAGATCCGAGACTAGCCGCCTACGAGCAGTACTTC. It codes for CASSLDPRLAAYEQYF.

The chain links TRBV6-6 to TRBJ2-1, with 10 bases identical to TRBD1. Looked up from germline, CDR1 is MNHNY and CDR2 is SVGAGI (reference sequence). CDR3 size: 15 residues. V shed 4 bases and J 6 bases; nucleotides not matched to a gene: 6. CDR3 amino acids: CASSSGTGAGNEQFF. CDR3 DNA sequence: TGTGCCAGCAGTTCCGGGACAGGGGCGGGCAATGAGCAGTTCTTC.

The genes are TRBV14 and TRBJ2-3; D not certain. V lost 2 bases and J 0 bases, leaving 6 bases between the germline ends. CDR1 SGHDN and CDR2 FVKESK come from the germline V gene. CDR3 length equals 14 residues. CDR3 DNA: TGTGCCAGCAGCCAATGGGGAAGCACAGATACGCAGTATTTT. This codes for CASSQWGSTDTQYF.

The chain has TRBV7-9 and TRBJ1-4; D unclear. The CDR3 loop spans 15 amino acids. The V gene lost 5 bases and the J gene lost 0 bases, with 10 bases spanning the gap. Germline lookup yields CDR1 SEHNR and CDR2 FQNEAQ (reference sequence). The CDR3 loop is CASSPATATNEKLFF. CDR3 DNA: TGTGCCAGCAGCCCTGCGACGGCAACTAATGAAAAACTGTTTTTT.

As for this clone: This same CDR3 is encoded by further DNA sequences in the sample. CDR3 in DNA: TGTGCCAGCAGCTTAGGAGGGGGTAATGAAAAACTGTTTTTT. Encoded protein: CASSLGGGNEKLFF. The rearrangement uses TRBV7-9 and TRBJ1-4; TRBD1 might be the D (6 bases). CDR3 length: 14 amino acids. V lost 1 base to trimming and J lost 4 bases, with 7 bases between them. Germline CDR1 and CDR2: SEHNR and FQNEAQ (reference sequence).

The gene calls are TRBV14 and TRBJ1-1, with D uncertain. Between the trimmed V and J ends, which lost 0 bases and 0 bases, there was a span of 23 bases. The CDR3 length is 20 residues. Germline CDR1 reads SGHDN; CDR2 reads FVKESK. The CDR3 nucleotides are TGTGCCAGCAGCCAAGATTATTTGCGGGGTTTCGCTACCATGAACACTGAAGCTTTCTTT. Residues: CASSQDYLRGFATMNTEAFF.

The chain joins TRBV7-8 to TRBJ2-7, with D tentatively TRBD2 (7 bases). V lost 2 bases and J 2 bases, leaving 13 bases between the germline ends. Germline V gene sequence: CDR1 SGHVS, CDR2 FQNEAQ. This CDR3 is built from 15 residues. CDR3 bases: TGTGCCAGCAGCTTACCTGGGGGGGCGGCCTACGAGCAGTACTTC. Its translation: CASSLPGGAAYEQYF. Variable domain in full (rest from reference TRBV7-8 and TRBJ2-7): GAGVSQSPRYKVAKRGQDVALRCDPISGHVSLFWYQQALGQGPEFLTYFQNEAQLDKSGLPSDRFFAERPEGSVSTLKIQRTQQEDSAVYLCASSLPGGAAYEQYFGPGTRLTVT.

V usage is TRBV7-8 and J usage is TRBJ1-5, with TRBD1 matching over 7 bases. V lost 0 bases and J lost 4; bases outside the gene matches: 3. This CDR3 comprises 15 residues. Germline V gives CDR1 SGHVS, CDR2 FQNEAQ. The CDR3 region is CASSLARQGNQPQHF. CDR3 nucleotides: TGTGCCAGCAGCTTAGCTCGACAGGGAAATCAGCCCCAGCATTTT.

This clone was counted a single time. The chain uses TRBV7-6 and TRBJ2-2, with D perhaps matching TRBD1 (6 bases). The CDR3 length is 15 residues. Germline lookup yields CDR1 SGHVS and CDR2 FNYEAQ. V lost 5 bases, J lost 4 bases, and 14 bases lay in between. CDR3 sequence reads: CASSLGLGATGELFF. For the CDR3, the DNA is TGTGCCAGCAGCCTTGGGTTGGGGGCCACCGGGGAGCTGTTTTTT.

The rearrangement uses TRBV9 and TRBJ1-2, with unresolved D. V shed 0 bases and J shed 3 bases, with 6 bases lying between them. The CDR3 consists of 13 residues. The germline CDR1 and CDR2 sequences are SGDLS and YYNGEE. CDR3 residues: CASSVGPDYGYTF. The CDR3 region has the DNA TGTGCCAGCAGCGTAGGACCGGACTATGGCTACACCTTC. Full variable domain (missing parts from reference TRBV9 and TRBJ1-2): DSGVTQTPKHLITATGQRVTLRCSPRSGDLSVYWYQQSLDQGLQFLIQYYNGEERAKGNILERFSAQQFPDLHSELNLSSLELGDSALYFCASSVGPDYGYTFGSGTRLTVV.

The chain links TRBV30 to TRBJ2-7; weak D call: TRBD2 (6 bases). V lost 0 bases and J 0 bases, leaving 12 bases between the germline ends. This CDR3 is 15 amino acids long. CDR1 and CDR2 from the germline V gene are GTSNPN and SVGIG (reference sequence). The CDR3 protein is CAWSVRGFVSYEQYF. CDR3 bases: TGTGCCTGGAGTGTACGGGGGTTCGTCTCCTACGAGCAGTACTTC.